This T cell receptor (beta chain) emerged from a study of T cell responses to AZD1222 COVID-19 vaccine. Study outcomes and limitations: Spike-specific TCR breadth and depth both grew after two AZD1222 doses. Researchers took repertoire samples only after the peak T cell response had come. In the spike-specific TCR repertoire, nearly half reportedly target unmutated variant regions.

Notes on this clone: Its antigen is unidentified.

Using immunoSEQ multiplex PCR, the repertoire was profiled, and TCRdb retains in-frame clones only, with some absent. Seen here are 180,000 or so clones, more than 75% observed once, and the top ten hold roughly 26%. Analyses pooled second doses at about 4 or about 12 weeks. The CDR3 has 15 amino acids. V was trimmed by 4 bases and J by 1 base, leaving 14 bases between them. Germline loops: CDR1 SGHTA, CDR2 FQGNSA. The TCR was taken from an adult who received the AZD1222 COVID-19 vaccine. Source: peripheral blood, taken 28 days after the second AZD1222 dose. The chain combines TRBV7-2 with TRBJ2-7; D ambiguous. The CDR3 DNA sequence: TGTGCCAGCAGCTCGGCCGGGTCTTATTCCTACGAGCAGTACTTC. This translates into CASSSAGSYSYEQYF.